The table lists the clone carrying this TCR beta chain with a count of one. Its antigen is unidentified. This sample was taken from a study of cytomegalovirus exposure and HLA in healthy donors. V dropped 3 bases and J dropped 4; count of bases not matched to a gene: 2. Germline values: CDR1 SGHRS, CDR2 YFSETQ. This CDR3 spans 14 amino acids. Study-level points and caveats: Overall, roughly 160 TCR beta chains were annotated as cytomegalovirus-associated. Researchers reported that a few CMV-associated chains were confirmed in vitro as CMV antigen-specific.

Data came from immunoSEQ multiplex PCR; TCRdb stores just in-frame clones and leaves some out. This table holds 130,000 to 150,000 clones, roughly 89% found once. V and J are TRBV5-1 and TRBJ1-3; 9 bases agree with TRBD1. The sequenced sample consisted of PBMCs. The clonotype originates from a woman under 30 in good health and CMV-seropositive. Here the CDR3 reads CASSSTGGGNTIYF. CDR3 in DNA: TGCGCCAGCAGCTCGACAGGGGGAGGAAACACCATATATTTT.